The next 19 T cell receptor beta chains were all read from a single sample in a study of regulatory T cells in long-lasting Graves disease (dated by TCRdb to the early 2020s). Sample time point, as interpreted from the label and publication: persistent/refractory GD, antithyroid drugs over 5 years with positive TRAb. For both TCR sequencing and RNA sequencing, RNA was extracted from PBMCs in TRIzol. Libraries were prepared through multiplex PCR. The data were produced on an Illumina HiSeq 4000. iRepertoire HTBI primers and Arm-PCR amplification of CDR3 regions were used to construct TCR beta libraries. TCRdb trimmed the raw reads at Q25, called clones with MiXCR and kept productive beta chains. All rows with the same CDR3 protein become a single entry with the most common DNA and genes. The sample table shows about 660,000 distinct CDR3 sequences, and around 30% are seen once. The ten largest clones take up under 55% of the sample.

This material consisted of peripheral blood mononuclear cells (PBMCs), taken when the disease was refractory, from a patient treated with antithyroid drugs. These receptors all come from a female donor with Graves disease.

This rearrangement joins TRBV4-2 to TRBJ1-4; the D gene is possibly TRBD1 (5 bases). CDR1 LGHNA and CDR2 YNFKEQ come from the germline V gene. V shed 3 bases and J shed 7 bases, with 6 bases lying between them. CDR3 length equals 12 residues. The CDR3, as DNA: TGTGCCAGCAGCCAGCAGGGTGAAAAACTGTTTTTT. It encodes CASSQQGEKLFF.

This clonotype was detected many times. V gene TRBV12-3 or TRBV12-4 combines with J gene TRBJ1-5; 9 bases map to TRBD1. This CDR3 spans 14 amino acids. V lost 7 bases, J lost 7 bases, and 8 bases stayed unmatched. The CDR3 DNA reads as TGTGCCAGCACCCAGACAGGGGGACTCCAGCCCCAGCATTTT. It codes for CASTQTGGLQPQHF.

V gene TRBV9 combines with J gene TRBJ1-3, with TRBD1 as a possible D gene (6 bases). In germline, CDR1 is SGDLS, CDR2 YYNGEE. Between the trimmed V and J ends, which lost 0 bases and 2 bases, there was a span of 9 bases. The CDR3 has 15 amino acids. The CDR3 sequence: CASSVAPGAGNTIYF. The CDR3 DNA sequence: TGTGCCAGCAGCGTAGCTCCAGGGGCTGGAAACACCATATATTTT.

The chain is built from TRBV10-3 and TRBJ2-1; 7 bases fit TRBD2. The germline V gene encodes CDR1 ENHRY and CDR2 SYGVKD. CDR3 length: 15 residues. Unmatched junction bases numbered 6, after V lost 6 bases and J lost 1 base. The CDR3 spells CAISGAGVSYNEQFF. As DNA, the CDR3 is TGTGCCATCAGCGGCGCGGGAGTTTCCTACAATGAGCAGTTCTTC.

The chain joins TRBV6-1 to TRBJ1-5; D is uncertain. The CDR3 contains 15 residues. In germline, CDR1 is MNHNS, CDR2 SASEGT. V was pared by 4 bases and J by 2 bases, with 12 bases between. CDR3: CASSGVNGRNQPQHF. The CDR3, as DNA: TGTGCCAGCAGTGGCGTCAACGGCCGCAATCAGCCCCAGCATTTT.

This clonotype has a handful of counts. This CDR3 is CASSKGDSYEQYF. CDR3 DNA sequence: TGTGCCAGCAGTAAGGGGGACTCATACGAGCAGTACTTC. The chain has TRBV6-2 or TRBV6-3 and TRBJ2-7; perhaps D is TRBD1 or TRBD2 (6 bases each). This CDR3 contains 13 residues. V was pared by 5 bases and J by 4 bases, with 12 bases between. CDR1 and CDR2 (germline): MNHEY, SVGEGT.

The chain has TRBV29-1 and TRBJ2-5, with TRBD1 matching 12 bases. V was clipped by 7 bases and J by 5 bases; unmatched bases: 5. CDR3 length equals 13 residues. CDR1 and CDR2 from the germline V gene are SQVTM and ANQGSEA. The DNA of the CDR3 is TGCAGCGCTGGGACAGGGGGCTTGGAGACCCAGTACTTC. Its protein product is CSAGTGGLETQYF.

In this sample, this clonotype turned up a few times. The junction differs from germline at one of its ends, possibly a read error. The gene calls are TRBV28 and TRBJ1-1, with a tentative D call TRBD1 (5 bases). Germline CDR1 is MDHEN and CDR2 is SYDVKM. The length of the CDR3 is 16 residues. CDR3 sequence: CANSFPAGQGNTEAFF. The CDR3 DNA follows: TGTGCCAACAGTTTCCCCGCCGGGCAGGGGAACACTGAAGCTTTCTTT.

The table lists this clonotype with a few counts. The rearrangement uses TRBV6-1 and TRBJ1-5, with 11 bases aligning to TRBD1. The V and J ends lost 1 base and 0 bases, in that order; junction bases with no gene match: 2. The germline gives CDR1 MNHNS, CDR2 SASEGT. The CDR3 covers 17 residues. The CDR3 loop is CASSEGTGGPSNQPQHF. In DNA form, the CDR3 reads TGTGCCAGCAGTGAAGGGACAGGGGGCCCTAGCAATCAGCCCCAGCATTTT.

The chain recombines TRBV12-3 or TRBV12-4 with TRBJ1-5, with D uncertain. The CDR3 loop spans 16 amino acids. V lost 7 bases, J lost 10 bases, and 26 bases lay in between. The CDR3 DNA is TGTGCCAGCACCCTGGGAACGGGAGGGCTAAGTGGACCCCAGCATTTT. This encodes CASTLGTGGLSGPQHF.

The chain has TRBV25-1 and TRBJ2-1; the D gene is possibly TRBD1 (5 bases). In germline, CDR1 is MGHDK, CDR2 SYGVNS. This CDR3 is built from 12 residues. Trimming cost V 0 bases and J 10 bases, with 7 bases left between them. The CDR3 spells CASSEYNREQFF. The CDR3 region has the DNA TGTGCCAGCAGTGAATATAACAGGGAGCAGTTCTTC.

The chain joins TRBV6-7 to TRBJ1-5; D is perhaps TRBD1 (5 bases). TRBV6-7 has ORF status, its function being uncertain. The V and J ends lost 7 bases and 0 bases respectively, with 10 bases between them. The CDR3 runs to 14 residues. The CDR3, as DNA: TGTGCCAGCAATACAGGCCATAGCAATCAGCCCCAGCATTTT. It yields the protein CASNTGHSNQPQHF.

This clonotype came up many times. In DNA, the CDR3 is TGTGCCAGCAGTCCGACGGACACAACTAATGAAAAACTGTTTTTT. It encodes CASSPTDTTNEKLFF. The chain has TRBV12-3 or TRBV12-4 and TRBJ1-4; weak D call: TRBD1 (5 bases). CDR3 length: 15 amino acids. With 5 bases removed from V and 0 bases from J, the gap between germline ends came to 10 bases.

This chain connects TRBV5-1 to TRBJ1-1, with D possibly TRBD1 on 5 matching bases. The ends were cut back, 2 bases at V and 6 bases at J, with 11 bases in the middle. In germline, CDR1 is SGHRS, CDR2 YFSETQ. The CDR3 runs 13 residues. The CDR3 nucleotides read TGCGCCAGCAGCTTCGCAGGGACCGCTGAAGCTTTCTTT. This translates into CASSFAGTAEAFF.

The chain employs TRBV7-3 and TRBJ2-7; D not certain. Germline values: CDR1 SGHTA, CDR2 FQGTGA. This CDR3 has 16 amino acids. Trimming took 2 bases from V and 1 from J, leaving 15 bases between them. This CDR3 is CASSLWSVVGSYEQYF. The CDR3 DNA follows: TGTGCCAGCAGCTTATGGTCTGTCGTCGGATCCTACGAGCAGTACTTC.

This clonotype was detected a few times. The CDR3 DNA is TGTGCCAGCAGCTTTCAAGGGTTCGAGACCCAGTACTTC. It specifies CASSFQGFETQYF. V usage is TRBV5-6 and J usage is TRBJ2-5; D is ambiguous. V lost 2 bases, J lost 5 bases, and 10 bases lay in between. CDR1 and CDR2 from the germline V gene are SGHDT and YYEEEE. CDR3 length equals 13 residues.

This clonotype has ten or more counts. This chain connects TRBV28 to TRBJ1-6; D uncertain. CDR1 is MDHEN and CDR2 is SYDVKM in the germline V gene. CDR3 length: 17 residues. The V end lost 5 bases, the J end lost 14 bases, and 28 bases lay between the germline ends. The CDR3 region is CASSPQRLLRLGQALHF. The CDR3 nucleotides read TGTGCCAGCAGTCCACAAAGACTGCTTCGTTTAGGTCAGGCCCTCCACTTT.

Comments on this clonotype: No DNA is shown, since the ends of the CDR3 on it are uncertain; the CDR3 is the one TCRdb lists. V usage is TRBV6-1 and J usage is TRBJ2-7; whether TRBD2, the table's D call, matches the DNA was not checked. Ends included, the CDR3 has 18 residues. Germline lookup yields CDR1 MNHNS and CDR2 SASEGT. The CDR3 spells CASSTSASGRSSIYEQYF.

This clonotype was seen many times. The V call is TRBV11-2, the J call TRBJ2-7, with TRBD1 as a possible D gene (6 bases). Trimming stripped 6 bases from V and 1 base from J, with 16 bases between. The CDR3 length is 15 residues. CDR1 is SGHAT and CDR2 is FQNNGV in the germline V gene. The CDR3 loop reads CASSQGAGASYEQYF. CDR3 coding DNA: TGTGCCAGCAGTCAAGGGGCAGGGGCGTCCTACGAGCAGTACTTC.